This T cell receptor beta chain was found in a study of beta chain features in type 1 diabetes. The V segment lost 3 bases and the J segment 0 bases; nucleotides outside the gene matches: 5. CDR1 GTSNPN and CDR2 SVGIG come from the germline V gene (reference sequence). CDR3 length equals 14 residues. The entirety of the isolated RNA underwent reverse transcription, so expressed TCRB transcripts were sequenced. Only in-frame clones appear in the TCRdb table, and some are missing; sequencing was by immunoSEQ multiplex PCR. The data show over 40,000 clones, around 50% seen once. Study-wide points: More deletions and fewer insertions at VDJ junctions were found in patients with type 1 diabetes. The similarity of naive, central memory and Treg TCRB repertoires appeared greater among patients than among healthy donors. An over-representation of cells with high TCR expression could result from cDNA sequencing.

In regard to this clone: Its specificity is not known.

The sequence was obtained from a woman under 30 in good health. The rearrangement uses TRBV30 and TRBJ2-7; 7 nucleotides line up with TRBD2. The specimen was Tregs from blood. The CDR3 DNA is TGTGCCTGGAGAGCTACTAGCGTCTCCTACGAGCAGTACTTC. It encodes CAWRATSVSYEQYF. Drawing the rest from reference TRBV30 and TRBJ2-7, the complete variable domain is SQTIHQWPATLVQPVGSPLSLECTVEGTSNPNLYWYRQAAGRGLQLLFYSVGIGQISSEVPQNLSASRPQDRQFILSSKKLLLSDSGFYLCAWRATSVSYEQYFGPGTRLTVT.